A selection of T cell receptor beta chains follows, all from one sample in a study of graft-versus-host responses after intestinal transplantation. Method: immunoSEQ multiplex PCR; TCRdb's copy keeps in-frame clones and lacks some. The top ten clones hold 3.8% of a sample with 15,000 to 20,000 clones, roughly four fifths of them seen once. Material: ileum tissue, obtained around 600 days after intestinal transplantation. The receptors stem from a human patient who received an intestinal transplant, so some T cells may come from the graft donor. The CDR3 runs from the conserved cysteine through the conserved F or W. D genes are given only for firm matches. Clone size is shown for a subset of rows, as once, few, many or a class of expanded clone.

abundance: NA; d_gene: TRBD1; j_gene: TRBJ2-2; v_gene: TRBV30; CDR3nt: TGTGCCTGGAGTGGGACAGGGCCCGGGGAGCTGTTTTTT; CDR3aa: CAWSGTGPGELFF
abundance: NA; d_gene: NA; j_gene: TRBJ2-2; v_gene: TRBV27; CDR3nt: TGTGCCAGCAGCCATGCAAGAGGAGGGGGTTCCGCCGGGGAGCTGTTTTTT; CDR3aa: CASSHARGGGSAGELFF
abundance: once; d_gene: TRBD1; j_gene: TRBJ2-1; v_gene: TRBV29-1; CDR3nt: TGCAGCGTTGGGGGGACAGGGTCTTACAATGAGCAGTTCTTC; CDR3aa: CSVGGTGSYNEQFF
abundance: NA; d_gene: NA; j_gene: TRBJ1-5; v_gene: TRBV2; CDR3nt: TGTGCCACAAAAGGAGAGGCCAATCAGCCCCAGCATTTT; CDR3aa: CATKGEANQPQHF
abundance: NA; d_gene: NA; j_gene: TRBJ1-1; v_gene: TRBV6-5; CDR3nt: TGTGCCAGCAGCCACCCCGACAGTCACACTGAAGCTTTCTTT; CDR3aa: CASSHPDSHTEAFF
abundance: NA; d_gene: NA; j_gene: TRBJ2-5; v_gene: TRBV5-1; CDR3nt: TGCGCCAGCAGCTTTGGCAGGAGCATTAGCAGGGAGACCCAGTACTTC; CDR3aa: CASSFGRSISRETQYF
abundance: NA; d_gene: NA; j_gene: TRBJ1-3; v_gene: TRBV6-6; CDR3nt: TGTGCCAGCTCTCTCTCTGGAAACACCATATATTTT; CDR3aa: CASSLSGNTIYF
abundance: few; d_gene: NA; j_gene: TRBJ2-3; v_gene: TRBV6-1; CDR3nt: TGTGCCAGCAATTCCATTTCAGATACGCAGTATTTT; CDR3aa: CASNSISDTQYF
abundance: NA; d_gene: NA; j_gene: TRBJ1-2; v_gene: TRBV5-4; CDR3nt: TGTGCCAGCAGCTTGGTGGTTTCAGTAAAAAACTATGGCTACACCTTC; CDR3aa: CASSLVVSVKNYGYTF
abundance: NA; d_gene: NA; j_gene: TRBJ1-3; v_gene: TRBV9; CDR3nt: TGTGCCAGCAGCGTAGAGGGGCAGAGCTCTGGAAACACCATATATTTT; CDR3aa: CASSVEGQSSGNTIYF
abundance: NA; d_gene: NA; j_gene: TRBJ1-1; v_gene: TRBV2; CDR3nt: TGTGCCAGCAGTGAAGTGCAGGGAGGAACCACTGAAGCTTTCTTT; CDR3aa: CASSEVQGGTTEAFF
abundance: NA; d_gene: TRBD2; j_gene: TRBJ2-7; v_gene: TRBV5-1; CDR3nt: TGCGCCAGCAGCTTCCGACGGGGGGGCTCCTACGAGCAGTACTTC; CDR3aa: CASSFRRGGSYEQYF
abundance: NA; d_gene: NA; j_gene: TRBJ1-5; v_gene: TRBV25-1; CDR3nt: TGTGCCAGCAGCCCGGGGGAGGCCCCAACGCCCCAGCATTTT; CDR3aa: CASSPGEAPTPQHF
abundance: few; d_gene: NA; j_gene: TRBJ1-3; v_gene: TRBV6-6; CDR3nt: TGTGCCAGCAGTGACGGAGGAAACACCATATATTTT; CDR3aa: CASSDGGNTIYF
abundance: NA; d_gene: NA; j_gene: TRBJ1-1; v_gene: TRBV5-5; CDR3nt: TGTGCCAGCAGCTTTGGGGTACCCACTGAAGCTTTCTTT; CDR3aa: CASSFGVPTEAFF
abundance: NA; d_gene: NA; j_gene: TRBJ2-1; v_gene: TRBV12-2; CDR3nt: TGTGCAAGTCGCTTAGTCGGGCTGGATTACAATGAGCAGTTCTTC; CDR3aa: CASRLVGLDYNEQFF
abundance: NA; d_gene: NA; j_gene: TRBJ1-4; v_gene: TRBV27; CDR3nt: TGTGCCAGCAGTGCCGAACGGACGCCCCATCCGGGAAAACTGTTTTTT; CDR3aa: CASSAERTPHPGKLFF